This T cell receptor beta chain was obtained from a study of T-cell reconstitution after alpha-beta-depleted transplantation in children. Trimming stripped 0 bases from V and 14 bases from J, with 5 bases between. Per germline, CDR1 LGHNA and CDR2 YSLEER. The CDR3 consists of 10 residues. Study-wide results and limits: Several hundred rapidly expanded clones from non-depleted graft cells reportedly supplied alpha-beta T cells about two months post-transplant. At one year after transplant, newly produced T cells mostly accounted for T-cell counts and diversity.

During its preparation, the TCRbeta library received unique molecular identifiers. A single record per CDR3 protein comes from TCRdb applying MiXCR to the PCR reads. The data hold 55,000 to 85,000 distinct CDR3 sequences, with roughly 11% observed a single time. This clonotype was observed at least ten times. Its antigen remains unidentified. The V gene is TRBV4-3, the J gene TRBJ2-1; no clear D gene. The specimen was PBMCs, collected before TCRalphabeta/CD19-depleted stem cell transplant. This TCR came from a boy between 10 and 17 years old with acute myeloid leukemia, due to receive a stem cell transplant. As DNA, the CDR3 is TGCGCCAGCAGCCAAGAGGGTGAGTTCTTC. Amino acid sequence: CASSQEGEFF.